The TCR beta chain under discussion was sequenced for a study of naive and memory T cell subsets. This CDR3 region has 15 residues. V gave up 0 bases and J gave up 3 bases, with 9 bases separating them. Germline V lookup: CDR1 SGDLS, CDR2 YYNGEE. This clonotype was counted ten times or more. The SP2 primer and nested alpha and beta constant region primers amplified ligated cDNA in four rounds. TCRdb passed the UMI-ligation and nested PCR reads through MiXCR, listing each CDR3 protein once. The table has tens of thousands of distinct CDR3 sequences, 5% to 5.5% seen once. TCR cDNA received a 3' ligated oligonucleotide that carried a UMI.

The receptor was isolated from an adult in good health. Specimen: blood. The V call is TRBV9, the J call TRBJ2-2; D possibly uses TRBD1 or TRBD2 (6 bases each). The CDR3, as DNA: TGTGCCAGCAGCGTAGGGGGGGCGGACACCGGGGAGCTGTTTTTT. Translated, it gives CASSVGGADTGELFF.